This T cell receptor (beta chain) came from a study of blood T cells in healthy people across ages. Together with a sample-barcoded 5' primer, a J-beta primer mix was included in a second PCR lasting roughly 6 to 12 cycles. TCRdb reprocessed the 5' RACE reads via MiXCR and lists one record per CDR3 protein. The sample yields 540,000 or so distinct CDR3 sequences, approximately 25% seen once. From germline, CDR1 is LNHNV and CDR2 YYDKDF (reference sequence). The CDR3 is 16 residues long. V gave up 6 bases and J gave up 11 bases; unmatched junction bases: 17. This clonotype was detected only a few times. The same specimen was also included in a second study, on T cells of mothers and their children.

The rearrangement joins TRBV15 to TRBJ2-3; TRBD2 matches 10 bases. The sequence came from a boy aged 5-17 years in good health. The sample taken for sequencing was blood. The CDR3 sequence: CATSPSGGGQSVGQYF. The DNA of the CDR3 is TGTGCCACCAGTCCTAGCGGGGGCGGGCAGTCCGTCGGGCAGTATTTT.